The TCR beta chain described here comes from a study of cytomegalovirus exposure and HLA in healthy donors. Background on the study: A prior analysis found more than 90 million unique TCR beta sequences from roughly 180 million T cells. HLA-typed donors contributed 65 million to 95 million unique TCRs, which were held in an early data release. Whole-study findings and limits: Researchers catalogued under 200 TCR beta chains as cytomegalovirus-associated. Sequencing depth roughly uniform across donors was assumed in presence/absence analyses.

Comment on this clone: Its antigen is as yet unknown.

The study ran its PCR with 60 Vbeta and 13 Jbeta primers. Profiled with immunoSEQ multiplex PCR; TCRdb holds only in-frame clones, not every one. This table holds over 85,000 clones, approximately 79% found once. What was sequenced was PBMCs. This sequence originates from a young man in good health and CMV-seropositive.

CDR3 sequence: CASSLRGGGTGELFF. The CDR3, as DNA: TGCGCCAGCAGCTTGAGGGGGGGAGGCACCGGGGAGCTGTTTTTT. The chain has TRBV5-1 and TRBJ2-2; D possibly corresponds to TRBD2 (7 bases). Germline CDR1 SGHRS, CDR2 YFSETQ. Trimming removed 1 base from V and 4 bases from J, with 11 bases in between. The CDR3 loop spans 15 amino acids.